This TCR beta chain originates from a study of blood T cell repertoires in COVID-19 (dated by TCRdb to 2020 to 2021). Some background on the complete study: Collaborator samples came from the United States, Italy and Spain and covered acute and convalescent phases of COVID-19. The dataset comprised deeply sampled blood TCRbeta repertoires from subjects exposed to, actively infected with, or recovered from COVID-19. The sample metadata nearly always contained a de-identified subject ID, COVID-19 status, age in years and sex. The samples were drawn from the first 160 participants of the ongoing ImmuneRACE study and from 1,254 subjects provided by 6 global collaborators. HLA class I and class II types, where available, came from metadata supplied by the sample provider rather than from assay-based typing. A freely available public database, intended as a resource for researchers studying the immune response to SARS-CoV-2, is where the repertoires were released. The prospective study material was composed of cDNA or gDNA derived from T cells, B-cell-depleted T cells, or PBMCs.

A remark on this clone: The specificity of this receptor is unknown. No much larger clone is present one base from it, and per-base qualities are unavailable.

In the prospective study, participants were roughly 18 to 95 years old, resided in approximately 22 geographic areas of the United States, and were enrolled through a virtual design. In the prospective study, participants were assigned to cohorts based on the clinical history participants reported in a screening survey and a study questionnaire. For ImmuneRACE Cohort 3, a participant was defined as recovered based on two consecutive negative NP/OP PCR tests, clearance by a healthcare professional, or resolution of symptoms. In the prospective study, mobile phlebotomists collected whole blood, serum and a nasopharyngeal or oropharyngeal swab from each participant. Over a 2-month period, participants in the prospective study had the option of providing additional blood draws and questionnaires. Before DNA extraction, prospective study blood samples were shipped either frozen or at room temperature.

TCRbeta CDR3 regions were amplified from genomic DNA by means of the immunoSEQ Assay, a bias-controlled multiplex PCR. On the study's bioinformatics: Within the assay, amplification of reference gene primers was used to estimate how many nucleated cells each sample contained. To quantify the absolute abundance of each unique TCRbeta CDR3 rearrangement, sequence reads were collapsed and filtered. For each sample, productive Simpson clonality was calculated as the square root of Simpson's diversity index over productive rearrangements. TCRdb stores this immuneACCESS table with in-frame sequences only. Part of the clones is absent; in the studies checked, under half of the shortfall reflects unresolved V genes, and no reason is known for the rest. V and J calls and clone size are copied from that table; D and trimming were computed from the DNA. This sample is represented by 280,000 or so clones; 85% of them were singletons. The biggest ten clones account for 2% to 3% of the sample.

Beyond this particular receptor, the publication reports: The amount of clinical and demographic metadata varied by source and participant and was provided uncurated.

In the germline V gene, CDR1 corresponds to SGHRS and CDR2 to YFSETQ. Trimming takes 1 base from V and 1 base from J, and the germline ends sit 12 bases apart. Including the terminal cysteine and phenylalanine, the CDR3 comprises 17 residues. The DNA shown is the 51-base CDR3, in frame from base 1. The chain couples TRBV5-1 to TRBJ2-6, with no reliable assignment of the D segment. This TCR was recovered from a woman between 45 and 65 years old who had recovered from COVID-19. What was sequenced was PBMCs or T cells enriched from blood (not recorded which). The nucleotides read TGCGCCAGCAGCTTGCTTACAGCCAAATCTGGGGCCAACGTCCTGACTTTC. This translates into CASSLLTAKSGANVLTF.